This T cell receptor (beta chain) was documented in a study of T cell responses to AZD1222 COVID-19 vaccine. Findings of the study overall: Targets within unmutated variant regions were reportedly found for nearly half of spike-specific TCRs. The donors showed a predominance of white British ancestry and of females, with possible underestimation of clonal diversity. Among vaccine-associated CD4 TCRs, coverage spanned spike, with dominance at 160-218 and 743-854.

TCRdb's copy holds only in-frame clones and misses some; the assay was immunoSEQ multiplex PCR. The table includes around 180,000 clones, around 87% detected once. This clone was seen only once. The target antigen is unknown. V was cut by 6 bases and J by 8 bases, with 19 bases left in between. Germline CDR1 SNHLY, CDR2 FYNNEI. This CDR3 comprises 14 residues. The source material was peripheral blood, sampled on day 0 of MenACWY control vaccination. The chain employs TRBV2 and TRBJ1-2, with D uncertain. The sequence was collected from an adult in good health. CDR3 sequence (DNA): TGTGCCAGCAGAAGTGGCAGAGGACCCTGGGGCTACACCTTC. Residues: CASRSGRGPWGYTF.